This TCR beta chain came from a study of long-term antiretroviral therapy in people with HIV. In this sample, this clone turned up once. Researchers ran immunoSEQ v3.0 at survey level. Profiling relied on immunoSEQ multiplex PCR, and the TCRdb table lists in-frame clones only, not all of them. This sample has over 30,000 clones, with about 76% found just once. This CDR3 has 14 amino acids. Per germline, CDR1 MNHEY and CDR2 SVGAGI. V was shortened by 5 bases and J by 7 bases, with 17 bases between the two germline ends. This specimen consisted of unsorted PBMCs, obtained 1.9 years after starting antiretroviral therapy. The receptor was derived from a man aged 18 to 35 with HIV. The gene calls are TRBV6-5 and TRBJ1-2, with D perhaps TRBD1 (5 bases). The CDR3 loop reads CASSISQGGSGYTF. CDR3 in DNA: TGTGCCAGCAGTATAAGCCAGGGAGGGAGTGGCTACACCTTC.